A single sample gave rise to the 9 T cell receptor beta chains below, sequenced in a study of neoadjuvant anti-PD-1 for oral cavity cancer. Some clones are missing from TCRdb's copy, which holds only in-frame ones; the method was immunoSEQ multiplex PCR. Here the sample spans around 9,800 clones, around 50% being singletons. Here the sequenced sample was tumor tissue, taken before nivolumab (anti-PD-1) treatment. The receptors here all came from a person aged 35-80 years with oral cavity squamous cell carcinoma.

V usage is TRBV6-4 and J usage is TRBJ2-1; TRBD1 agrees at 7 bases. The V gene's germline CDR1 is MRHNA and CDR2 SNTAGT. The CDR3 length is 16 residues. V lost 0 bases, J lost 7 bases, and 9 bases stayed unmatched. CDR3 region: CASSDSRRGNRNEQFF. The CDR3 DNA reads as TGTGCCAGCAGTGACTCACGCAGGGGGAACAGGAATGAGCAGTTCTTC.

To note about this clone: One junction end disagrees with the germline gene, perhaps due to a read error. The CDR3 DNA is TGTGCCAGCAGTTTAGCGAGGGCTGGGGCTTTCTTT. It codes for CASSLARAGAFF. The chain combines TRBV7-9 with TRBJ1-1; D is unresolved. There are 12 residues in the CDR3. CDR1 and CDR2 from the germline V gene are SEHNR and FQNEAQ (reference sequence).

This clone was observed a single time. The chain links TRBV9 to TRBJ2-7; the match to TRBD1 covers 12 bases. The germline CDR1 and CDR2 sequences are SGDLS and YYNGEE. Trimming took 4 bases from V and 0 from J; bases not matched to a gene: 8. This CDR3 is built from 17 residues. For the CDR3, the DNA is TGTGCCAGCAGCCCCCGGGACAGGGGGCTAAGCTCCTACGAGCAGTACTTC. Protein sequence: CASSPRDRGLSSYEQYF.

This clone was detected a few times. The rearrangement joins TRBV30 to TRBJ1-6; possible D gene TRBD1, 5 bases. Germline V gene data show CDR1 as GTSNPN and CDR2 as SVGIG (reference sequence). V was clipped by 2 bases and J by 7 bases, with 18 bases between them. This CDR3 has 16 residues. For the CDR3, the DNA is TGTGCCTGGAGTACTGGCTGGCAGGGAGGAAATTCACCCCTCCACTTT. Amino acids: CAWSTGWQGGNSPLHF.

V is TRBV28 and J is TRBJ2-6; D may be TRBD1 (6 bases). The CDR3 has 15 residues. V was pared by 10 bases and J by 0 bases, with 13 bases between. Germline values: CDR1 MDHEN, CDR2 SYDVKM. CDR3 protein: CATTRDNSGANVLTF. As DNA, the CDR3 is TGTGCCACCACGAGGGACAACTCTGGGGCCAACGTCCTGACTTTC.

V usage is TRBV11-3 and J usage is TRBJ1-6, with no clear D. There are 17 residues in the CDR3. Per the germline V gene, CDR1 is SGHNT and CDR2 is YENEEA. With 5 bases removed from V and 1 base from J, the gap between germline ends came to 15 bases. The CDR3 region is CASSPVVRRSYNSPLHF. The CDR3 DNA reads as TGTGCCAGCAGCCCCGTGGTCAGGCGATCCTATAATTCACCCCTCCACTTT. Filled out from reference TRBV11-3 and TRBJ1-6, the complete variable domain reads EAGVVQSPRYKIIEKKQPVAFWCNPISGHNTLYWYLQNLGQGPELLIRYENEEAVDDSQLPKDRFSAERLKGVDSTLKIQPAELGDSAVYLCASSPVVRRSYNSPLHFGNGTRLTVT.

This clone has a single count. The V gene is TRBV18, the J gene TRBJ2-1; D remains ambiguous. In germline, CDR1 is KGHSH, CDR2 LQKENI. Trimming removed 3 bases at V and 2 bases at J, with 20 bases between. The CDR3 has 18 residues. CDR3 region: CASSPLAGVINPYNEQFF. The CDR3 DNA reads TGTGCCAGCTCACCTCTTGCAGGAGTTATTAATCCCTACAATGAGCAGTTCTTC.

The CDR3: CASSRATGSDQPQHF. The CDR3 nucleotides are TGTGCCAGCTCTCGAGCCACAGGCTCAGATCAGCCCCAGCATTTT. This chain uses TRBV18 with TRBJ1-5; D may be TRBD1 (5 bases). CDR3 size: 15 residues. V shed 6 bases and J shed 5 bases, with 17 bases lying between them. Germline V lookup: CDR1 KGHSH, CDR2 LQKENI.

The chain couples TRBV7-8 to TRBJ1-5; TRBD1 is a possible D gene (5 bases). Germline assignment: CDR1 SGHVS and CDR2 FQNEAQ. Trimming left V 1 base short and J 0 bases short, with 13 bases between. CDR3 size: 17 residues. CDR3 loop: CASSLDRVDNSNQPQHF. DNA for the CDR3: TGTGCCAGCAGCTTAGATAGGGTGGACAATAGCAATCAGCCCCAGCATTTT. The whole variable domain, remainder taken from reference TRBV7-8 and TRBJ1-5, is GAGVSQSPRYKVAKRGQDVALRCDPISGHVSLFWYQQALGQGPEFLTYFQNEAQLDKSGLPSDRFFAERPEGSVSTLKIQRTQQEDSAVYLCASSLDRVDNSNQPQHFGDGTRLSIL.